A single sample is the source of the 7 T cell receptor beta chains below, sequenced in a study of blood T cell repertoires in COVID-19. TCRdb keeps only in-frame clones here, not all; method: immunoSEQ multiplex PCR. The table records about 210,000 clones, approximately 80% of them present only once. The specimen was peripheral blood. All receptors derive from a man in his 60s with COVID-19, enrolled during active disease.

CDR3 DNA: TGTGCCTGGAGTGTTATGGCTTCGCAATCACCCCTCCACTTT. This sequence encodes CAWSVMASQSPLHF. V and J are TRBV30 and TRBJ1-6; D gene unclear. Trimming removed 0 bases at V and 10 bases at J, with 13 bases between. The germline V gene has CDR1 GTSNPN and CDR2 SVGIG (reference sequence). The CDR3 sequence is 14 residues long.

In its sample, this clone was seen a few times. This chain joins TRBV5-1 and TRBJ1-3; no reliable D call. In germline, CDR1 is SGHRS, CDR2 YFSETQ. V dropped 0 bases and J dropped 3 bases, with 10 bases sitting between them. The CDR3 consists of 15 residues. The CDR3 here is CASSLVRGFGNTIYF. CDR3 DNA sequence: TGCGCCAGCAGCTTGGTGAGAGGATTTGGAAACACCATATATTTT.

This chain connects TRBV14 to TRBJ2-2; TRBD2 agrees at 7 bases. Germline values: CDR1 SGHDN, CDR2 FVKESK. Unmatched junction bases numbered 14, after V lost 8 bases and J lost 5 bases. This CDR3 has 16 residues. The CDR3 sequence: CASSTMPGSGTGELFF. Here the CDR3 DNA reads TGTGCCAGCTCTACAATGCCCGGTAGCGGGACCGGGGAGCTGTTTTTT.

As DNA, the CDR3 is TGCGCCAGCAGCTTAAACGGACATTCCACAAATGAAAAACTGTTTTTT. It translates to CASSLNGHSTNEKLFF. V and J are TRBV5-1 and TRBJ1-4; D possibly corresponds to TRBD1 (5 bases). Per the germline V gene, CDR1 is SGHRS and CDR2 is YFSETQ. The CDR3 sequence is 16 residues long. Trimming pared 2 bases from V and 5 bases from J, leaving 16 bases between.

The genes are TRBV28 and TRBJ1-6, with D tentatively TRBD1 (5 bases). The length of the CDR3 is 14 residues. Germline V gene sequence: CDR1 MDHEN, CDR2 SYDVKM. The germline V and J ends were trimmed by 6 bases and 9 bases, with 15 bases remaining between them. Here the CDR3 reads CASRTSGTPSPLHF. The CDR3 DNA follows: TGTGCCAGCAGGACCTCAGGGACTCCTTCACCCCTCCACTTT.

The chain employs TRBV7-9 and TRBJ2-7; 7 bases line up with TRBD2. This CDR3 has 11 amino acids. V shed 5 bases, J shed 5 bases, and the junction held 0 bases outside the gene matches. CDR1 and CDR2 (germline): SEHNR, FQNEAQ (reference sequence). The DNA for the CDR3 is TGTGCCAGCAGCGGGGGGGACGAGCAGTACTTC. Translated: CASSGGDEQYF.

This clone was seen once. The rearrangement uses TRBV19 and TRBJ1-2; weak D call: TRBD1 (5 bases). CDR1 and CDR2 from the germline V gene are LNHDA and SQIVND (reference sequence). CDR3 length: 15 amino acids. V shed 3 bases and J shed 4 bases, with 15 bases lying between them. CDR3 region: CASSIQGRRTYGYTF. DNA of the CDR3: TGTGCCAGTAGTATCCAGGGCCGAAGGACCTATGGCTACACCTTC.